Presented here are 23 T cell receptor beta chains from one specimen sequenced in a study of CD8 T cells in Susac syndrome (dated by TCRdb to 2018 to 2020). The method behind the library was the immunoSEQ multiplex PCR assay. RNA was extracted using the RNeasy kit, and roughly 0.45 to 1 microgram was reverse transcribed with random hexamers. TCRdb reworked the public reads: Q25 trimming with fastp, MiXCR clone assembly, productive beta chains retained. Here each entry gathers all rows of one CDR3 protein and keeps the most common genes and DNA. Counted in this sample were roughly 150,000 distinct CDR3 sequences; around 92% of them appeared once. 0.065% to 0.085% of the sample is in the top ten clones. Sequences were obtained from CD4+ T cells from PBMCs. The receptor source for this set is a human donor in good health.

J is TRBJ1-5 and V is TRBV6-2 or TRBV6-3; maybe TRBD1 (6 bases). The V end was cut by 5 bases, the J end by 2 bases, with 16 bases between. CDR1 MNHEY and CDR2 SVGEGT come from the germline V gene. This CDR3 contains 16 residues. This CDR3 reads CASSHRDIFGNQPQHF. CDR3 DNA: TGTGCCAGCAGTCACCGGGACATATTTGGCAATCAGCCCCAGCATTTT.

This rearrangement joins TRBV7-3 to TRBJ2-3; D remains ambiguous. V lost 0 bases and J 1 base, leaving 5 bases between the germline ends. Germline V gene sequence: CDR1 SGHTA, CDR2 FQGTGA. The CDR3 has 14 amino acids. The CDR3 here is CASSLTQGTDTQYF. Written as DNA, the CDR3 is TGTGCCAGCAGCTTAACTCAAGGCACAGATACGCAGTATTTT.

This clonotype was recorded once. The J gene is TRBJ2-7, the V gene TRBV29-1, with 9 bases identical to TRBD1. CDR3 size: 13 residues. Germline values: CDR1 SQVTM, CDR2 ANQGSEA. V lost 5 bases to trimming and J lost 2 bases; unmatched junction nucleotides: 4. CDR3 sequence (DNA): TGCAGCGTTTTGGACAGGGGAACCTACGAGCAGTACTTC. This gives the protein CSVLDRGTYEQYF.

This clonotype has only one observation. The V and J genes are TRBV14 and TRBJ2-1, with 10 bases fitting TRBD2. Looked up from germline, CDR1 is SGHDN and CDR2 is FVKESK. The length of the CDR3 is 15 residues. V trimming: 2 bases; J trimming: 5 bases; junction bases outside the gene matches: 3. The CDR3 here is CASSQSLAGDNEQFF. The CDR3 DNA follows: TGTGCCAGCAGCCAAAGTCTAGCGGGGGACAATGAGCAGTTCTTC.

The chain has TRBV24-1 and TRBJ2-2, with a possible D match to TRBD1 (6 bases). Deletions cut 3 bases from V and 8 bases from J, with 12 bases between. The CDR3 has 14 residues. Germline CDR1 is KGHDR and CDR2 is SFDVKD. The CDR3 bases are TGTGCCACCAGTGATACCACAGGGACGGGGGAGCTGTTTTTT. This gives the protein CATSDTTGTGELFF.

The V call is TRBV11-2, the J call TRBJ1-1; TRBD1 is a possible D gene (6 bases). Germline CDR1 reads SGHAT; CDR2 reads FQNNGV. The CDR3 loop spans 11 amino acids. V lost 2 bases and J lost 9, with 7 bases in between. The CDR3 loop is CASSLQGKAFF. CDR3 nucleotide sequence: TGTGCCAGCAGCTTACAGGGGAAAGCTTTCTTT.

V and J are TRBV10-3 and TRBJ2-2, with a weak D call TRBD2 (6 bases). The V end was cut by 10 bases, the J end by 7 bases, with 16 bases between. CDR1 and CDR2 from the germline V gene are ENHRY and SYGVKD. This CDR3 contains 13 residues. CDR3 nucleotides: TGTGCCACACTGACTAGGGAAGGCGGGGAGCTGTTTTTT. This gives the protein CATLTREGGELFF.

The chain uses TRBV29-1 and TRBJ1-4; no firm D call. The germline V and J ends were trimmed by 4 bases and 4 bases, with 10 bases remaining between them. This CDR3 has 13 amino acids. Per germline, CDR1 SQVTM and CDR2 ANQGSEA. The CDR3 sequence is CSVVMEFNEKLFF. CDR3 in DNA: TGCAGCGTTGTAATGGAATTTAATGAAAAACTGTTTTTT. Drawing the rest from reference TRBV29-1 and TRBJ1-4, the complete variable domain is SAVISQKPSRDICQRGTSLTIQCQVDSQVTMMFWYRQQPGQSLTLIATANQGSEATYESGFVIDKFPISRPNLTFSTLTVSNMSPEDSSIYLCSVVMEFNEKLFFGSGTQLSVL.

The genes are TRBV2 and TRBJ2-1; 9 bases fit TRBD1. Germline loops: CDR1 SNHLY, CDR2 FYNNEI. The V gene end was trimmed by 7 bases and the J gene end by 7 bases; junction bases not matched to a gene: 5. This CDR3 spans 13 amino acids. DNA of the CDR3: TGTGCCAGCACACGGGACAGGGAAAATGAGCAGTTCTTC. This gives the protein CASTRDRENEQFF.

J is TRBJ1-1 and V is TRBV2, with a possible D match to TRBD1 (5 bases). The CDR3 contains 14 residues. CDR1 and CDR2 (germline): SNHLY, FYNNEI. Between the trimmed V and J ends, which lost 5 bases and 2 bases, there was a span of 12 bases. The CDR3 DNA is TGTGCCAGCAGTTTACAGGCGCTTAACACTGAAGCTTTCTTT. Protein sequence: CASSLQALNTEAFF.

The chain employs TRBV19 and TRBJ2-3, with 8 bases lining up with TRBD2. CDR1 LNHDA and CDR2 SQIVND come from the germline V gene (reference sequence). The CDR3 extends over 17 amino acids. The junction had 20 bases not matched to a gene; V was cut back by 7 bases and J by 8 bases. CDR3: CASTVRGSGSQVGTQYF. In DNA, the CDR3 is TGTGCCAGTACCGTTCGTGGCAGCGGGAGTCAGGTCGGTACGCAGTATTTT.

This clonotype came up a few times. The gene calls are TRBV5-1 and TRBJ2-1; unclear D gene. The CDR3 totals 11 residues. CDR1 is SGHRS, CDR2 YFSETQ, per germline. V gave up 0 bases and J gave up 8 bases, with 3 bases separating them. The CDR3 DNA reads as TGCGCCAGCAGCTTGGCTGATGAGCAGTTCTTC. Translation: CASSLADEQFF.

V gene TRBV7-9 combines with J gene TRBJ2-5; D is perhaps TRBD1 (5 bases). V gave up 2 bases and J gave up 1 base, with 8 bases separating them. Germline V gene sequence: CDR1 SEHNR, CDR2 FQNEAQ (reference sequence). This CDR3 is 14 amino acids long. This CDR3 reads CASSLQGVQETQYF. The CDR3 region has the DNA TGTGCCAGCAGCTTACAGGGCGTCCAAGAGACCCAGTACTTC. Complete variable domain (other parts from reference TRBV7-9 and TRBJ2-5): DTGVSQNPRHKITKRGQNVTFRCDPISEHNRLYWYRQTLGQGPEFLTYFQNEAQLEKSRLLSDRFSAERPKGSFSTLEIQRTEQGDSAMYLCASSLQGVQETQYFGPGTRLLVL.

The chain has TRBV5-4 and TRBJ2-7; D not certain. The CDR3 is 14 amino acids. Trimming took 0 bases from V and 2 from J, leaving 9 bases between them. Germline V gene data show CDR1 as SGHNT and CDR2 as YYREEE (reference sequence). The CDR3 is CASSLETGTYEQYF. CDR3 nucleotide sequence: TGTGCCAGCAGCTTGGAAACCGGAACCTACGAGCAGTACTTC.

The genes are TRBV5-1 and TRBJ1-2; D gene uncertain. Germline V CDR1 and CDR2: SGHRS, YFSETQ. The CDR3 totals 14 residues. Trimming left V 4 bases short and J 8 bases short, with 18 bases between. The chain's CDR3 is CASSTNANERGYTF. In DNA, the CDR3 is TGCGCCAGCAGCACAAATGCCAACGAAAGGGGCTACACCTTC.

The chain uses TRBV9 and TRBJ1-3; D uncertain. V was pared by 2 bases and J by 1 base, with 16 bases between. The CDR3 runs 17 residues. Germline loops: CDR1 SGDLS, CDR2 YYNGEE. The CDR3 spells CASSVGRSERSGNTIYF. CDR3 bases: TGTGCCAGCAGCGTCGGTCGGTCGGAACGATCTGGAAACACCATATATTTT.

V usage is TRBV5-6 and J usage is TRBJ2-6; no reliable D call. This CDR3 contains 16 residues. CDR1 and CDR2 (germline): SGHDT, YYEEEE. V lost 4 bases, J lost 2 bases, and 13 bases lay in between. CDR3 sequence reads: CASSPDGSTGANVLTF. The DNA for the CDR3 is TGTGCCAGCAGCCCGGACGGATCAACTGGGGCCAACGTCCTGACTTTC.

The J gene is TRBJ2-1, the V gene TRBV16, with D possibly matching TRBD2 (6 bases). The V and J ends lost 2 bases and 5 bases respectively, with 10 bases between them. This CDR3 has 14 amino acids. Germline CDR1 KGHSY, CDR2 FQNENV. This chain's CDR3 is CASSQRRGNNEQFF. The DNA of the CDR3 is TGTGCCAGCAGCCAAAGGAGGGGAAACAATGAGCAGTTCTTC.

The CDR3 bases are TGCAGCGTTGGGGGGGGGAGTGATTCACCCCTCCACTTT. As protein: CSVGGGSDSPLHF. The chain combines TRBV29-1 with TRBJ1-6; D is possibly TRBD1 (5 bases). The V end was cut by 4 bases, the J end by 8 bases, with 12 bases between. Germline V gene lookup returns CDR1 SQVTM and CDR2 ANQGSEA. The CDR3 has 13 residues.

This rearrangement joins TRBV25-1 to TRBJ2-2; D is possibly TRBD1 or TRBD2 (5 bases each). The CDR3 runs 16 residues. CDR1 is MGHDK and CDR2 is SYGVNS in the germline V gene. Trimming took 6 bases from V and 2 from J, leaving 16 bases between them. The CDR3 reads CASRGSGPSNTGELFF. The CDR3, as DNA: TGTGCCAGCAGGGGGTCGGGGCCCTCAAACACCGGGGAGCTGTTTTTT.

This clonotype is a singleton in its sample. The V and J genes are TRBV7-2 and TRBJ1-2, with D hard to call. The ends were cut back, 3 bases at V and 7 bases at J, with 12 bases in the middle. Germline lookup yields CDR1 SGHTA and CDR2 FQGNSA. The CDR3 has 13 amino acids. CDR3 sequence (DNA): TGTGCCAGCAGCTTGGGCATCATCGCTGGCTACACCTTC. Encoded protein: CASSLGIIAGYTF.

V and J are TRBV5-1 and TRBJ1-2; 9 bases match TRBD1. This CDR3 has 13 amino acids. The J segment lost 8 bases and the V segment lost 3 bases, leaving 5 bases of the junction unmatched. Germline assignment: CDR1 SGHRS and CDR2 YFSETQ. The CDR3 bases are TGCGCCAGCAGCTGGGGACAGGGTGGAGGCTACACCTTC. Its protein is CASSWGQGGGYTF.

This clonotype came up a few times. The chain carries TRBV2 and TRBJ2-1; 7 nucleotides agree with TRBD2. The CDR3 extends over 13 amino acids. The V and J ends lost 8 bases and 3 bases, in that order; junction bases with no gene match: 4. Germline assignment: CDR1 SNHLY and CDR2 FYNNEI. The CDR3 region has the DNA TGTGCCAGCTCCGGGGGGATCTACAATGAGCAGTTCTTC. Its protein is CASSGGIYNEQFF.